The 11 T cell receptor beta chains presented below share a single source sample, sequenced in a study of T-cell memory formation after mild COVID-19. TCRdb reprocessed the 5' RACE reads via MiXCR and lists one record per CDR3 protein. The sample has around 250,000 distinct CDR3 sequences; roughly 10% are singletons. The sample consisted of PBMCs or a T cell subset sorted from them (not recorded which). The receptors were sampled from a young man who had mild COVID-19 (a few samples of this study predate the infection). Cell type and time point are not known.

This clonotype was picked up a small number of times. This chain uses TRBV18 with TRBJ2-5; D possibly corresponds to TRBD2 (6 bases). V dropped 4 bases and J dropped 3 bases, with 12 bases sitting between them. Germline V gene data show CDR1 as KGHSH and CDR2 as LQKENI. This CDR3 region has 14 residues. The CDR3 nucleotides read TGTGCCAGCTCACAGGCGGGGTTCGAAGAGACCCAGTACTTC. Translation gives CASSQAGFEETQYF.

This clonotype was found a few times. This sequence joins TRBV12-3 or TRBV12-4 and TRBJ2-1, with D possibly called TRBD1 or TRBD2 (7 bases each). V was cut by 6 bases and J by 3 bases, with 18 bases left in between. The CDR3 length is 16 residues. The CDR3 nucleotides read TGTGCCAGCAGGCCGGGGGGACAGCTTGTCTACAATGAGCAGTTCTTC. It specifies CASRPGGQLVYNEQFF.

This clonotype was observed a few times. This chain connects TRBV5-1 to TRBJ2-3; D might be TRBD2 (5 bases). V lost 2 bases and J lost 2, with 9 bases in between. This CDR3 is 14 amino acids long. The germline gives CDR1 SGHRS, CDR2 YFSETQ. The CDR3 here is CASSFGVNTDTQYF. The DNA of the CDR3 is TGCGCCAGCAGCTTCGGGGTCAACACAGATACGCAGTATTTT.

The gene calls are TRBV9 and TRBJ1-2, with D possibly being TRBD1 (6 bases). The CDR3 contains 14 residues. Germline V lookup: CDR1 SGDLS, CDR2 YYNGEE. Trimming stripped 4 bases from V and 4 bases from J, with 14 bases between. The CDR3 DNA follows: TGTGCCAGCAGCTCCGGGGGGACAATCTATGGCTACACCTTC. It codes for CASSSGGTIYGYTF. The variable domain in full, completed from reference TRBV9 and TRBJ1-2, reads DSGVTQTPKHLITATGQRVTLRCSPRSGDLSVYWYQQSLDQGLQFLIQYYNGEERAKGNILERFSAQQFPDLHSELNLSSLELGDSALYFCASSSGGTIYGYTFGSGTRLTVV.

Only a few counts were recorded for this clonotype. The V gene is TRBV11-2, the J gene TRBJ2-7; TRBD2 is a possible D gene (5 bases). Deletions cut 0 bases from V and 3 bases from J, with 9 bases between. The CDR3 is 14 amino acids. In germline, CDR1 is SGHAT, CDR2 FQNNGV. The CDR3: CASSLDRGNYEQYF. DNA of the CDR3: TGTGCCAGCAGCTTAGACCGGGGAAACTACGAGCAGTACTTC.

This rearrangement joins TRBV7-9 to TRBJ2-1; TRBD1 or TRBD2 may be the D gene (6 bases each). The CDR3 has 15 residues. CDR1 is SEHNR, CDR2 FQNEAQ, per germline (reference sequence). Trimming shortened V by 5 bases and J by 5 bases, and 16 bases separated the two germline ends. The CDR3 bases are TGTGCCAGCAGCGCGAAGGGGGGCGCGGACAATGAGCAGTTCTTC. It specifies CASSAKGGADNEQFF.

This clonotype was seen only a few times. The chain is built from TRBV24-1 and TRBJ1-4; 9 bases agree with TRBD1. Per the germline V gene, CDR1 is KGHDR and CDR2 is SFDVKD. This CDR3 has 15 amino acids. Trimming took 4 bases from V and 5 from J; bases not matched to a gene: 4. The CDR3 coding sequence is TGTGCCACCAGTGAGGCGACAGGGGGAAATGAAAAACTGTTTTTT. Amino acid sequence: CATSEATGGNEKLFF.

This clonotype has a count of ten or more. The gene calls are TRBV5-1 and TRBJ2-5, with D unclear. Trimming shortened V by 1 base and J by 5 bases, and 15 bases separated the two germline ends. The V gene's germline CDR1 is SGHRS and CDR2 YFSETQ. The CDR3 length is 15 residues. The CDR3 spells CASSLMVRSRETQYF. The CDR3 nucleotides read TGCGCCAGCAGCTTGATGGTTCGGAGCCGGGAGACCCAGTACTTC.

This clonotype was detected only a few times. The chain is built from TRBV20-1 and TRBJ1-1; no clear D. V was shortened by 5 bases and J by 5 bases, with 15 bases between the two germline ends. Germline V lookup: CDR1 DFQATT, CDR2 SNEGSKA (reference sequence). The CDR3 consists of 13 residues. CDR3 in amino acids: CSAPRATKTEAFF. CDR3 in DNA: TGCAGTGCTCCTAGGGCTACAAAGACTGAAGCTTTCTTT.

The chain is built from TRBV12-3 or TRBV12-4 and TRBJ1-5, with D hard to call. The CDR3 totals 14 residues. Between the trimmed V and J ends, which lost 3 bases and 4 bases, there was a span of 10 bases. The CDR3 reads CASSFNEANQPQHF. The CDR3 DNA sequence: TGTGCCAGCAGTTTTAATGAAGCAAATCAGCCCCAGCATTTT.

V is TRBV11-1 and J is TRBJ2-1, with D uncertain. V gave up 0 bases and J gave up 10 bases, with 10 bases separating them. Per the germline V gene, CDR1 is SGHAT and CDR2 is FQDESV (reference sequence). The CDR3 is 13 residues long. This CDR3 is CASSLAVGVEQFF. DNA for the CDR3: TGTGCCAGCAGCTTAGCAGTAGGCGTGGAGCAGTTCTTC.